Detailed here is one T cell receptor (beta chain). Repertoires were generated with immunoSEQ multiplex PCR, while TCRdb's copy carries only in-frame clones and drops some. Counted here are roughly 380,000 clones, about 88% occurring once; the ten biggest clones make up approximately 3.5%. This specimen belongs to a study of Ad26.COV2.S vaccination and SARS-CoV-2 variants. The CDR3 loop spans 14 amino acids. Treatment denoted: 15 to 20 received Ad26.COV2.S at low or high dose, single or two shots; roughly five received placebo; per-sample allocation not given. At day 63 after the first vaccine or placebo injection, samples were drawn.

V and J are TRBV7-5 and TRBJ1-4. TRBV7-5 is a pseudogene. This material consisted of peripheral blood, taken in a trial of Ad26.COV2.S vaccine versus placebo. This clonotype was obtained from a person between 18 and 65 years old who received the Ad26.COV2.S COVID-19 vaccine or a placebo. CDR3 residues: CARSAKPRDEKLFF. DNA of the CDR3: TGTGCCAGAAGCGCAAAGCCGCGGGATGAAAAACTGTTTTTT.